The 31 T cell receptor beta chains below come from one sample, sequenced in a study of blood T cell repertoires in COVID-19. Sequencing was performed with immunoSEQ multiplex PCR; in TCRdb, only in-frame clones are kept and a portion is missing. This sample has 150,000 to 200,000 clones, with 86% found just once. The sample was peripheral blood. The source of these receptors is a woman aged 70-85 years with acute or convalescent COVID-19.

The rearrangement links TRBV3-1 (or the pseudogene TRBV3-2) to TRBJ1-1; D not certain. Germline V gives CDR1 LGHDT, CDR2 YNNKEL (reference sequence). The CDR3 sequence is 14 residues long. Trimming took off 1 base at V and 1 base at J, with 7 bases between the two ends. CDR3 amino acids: CASSQVRTNTEAFF. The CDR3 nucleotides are TGTGCCAGCAGCCAAGTCAGAACGAACACTGAAGCTTTCTTT.

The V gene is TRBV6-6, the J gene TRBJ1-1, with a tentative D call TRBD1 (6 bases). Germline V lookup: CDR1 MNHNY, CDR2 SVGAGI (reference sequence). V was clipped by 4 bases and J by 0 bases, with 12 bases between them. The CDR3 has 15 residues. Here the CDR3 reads CASSFTTGMNTEAFF. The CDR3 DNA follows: TGTGCCAGCAGTTTCACGACAGGAATGAACACTGAAGCTTTCTTT.

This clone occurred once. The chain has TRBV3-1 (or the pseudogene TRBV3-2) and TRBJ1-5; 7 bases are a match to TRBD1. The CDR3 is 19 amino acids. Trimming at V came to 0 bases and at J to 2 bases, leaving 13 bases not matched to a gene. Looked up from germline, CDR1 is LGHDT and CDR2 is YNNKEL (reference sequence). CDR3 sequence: CASSQENRSRGEGNQPQHF. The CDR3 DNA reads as TGTGCCAGCAGCCAAGAAAACCGAAGCAGGGGGGAGGGCAATCAGCCCCAGCATTTT.

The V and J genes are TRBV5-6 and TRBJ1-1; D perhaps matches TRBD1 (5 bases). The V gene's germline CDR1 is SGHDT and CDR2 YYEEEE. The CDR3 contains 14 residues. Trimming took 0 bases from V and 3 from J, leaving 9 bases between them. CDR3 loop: CASSLGRAYTEAFF. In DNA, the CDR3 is TGTGCCAGCAGCTTGGGCAGGGCTTACACTGAAGCTTTCTTT.

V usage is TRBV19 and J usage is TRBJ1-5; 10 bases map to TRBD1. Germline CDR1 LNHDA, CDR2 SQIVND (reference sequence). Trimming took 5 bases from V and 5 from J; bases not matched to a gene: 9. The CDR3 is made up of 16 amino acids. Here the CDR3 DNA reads TGTGCCAGTAGTGGGGATCCGGGACAGGGGCATCAGCCCCAGCATTTT. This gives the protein CASSGDPGQGHQPQHF.

The CDR3 DNA follows: TGTGCCAGCAGTGAGGGGACAACTGGAAACACCATATATTTT. Protein product: CASSEGTTGNTIYF. The V gene is TRBV9, the J gene TRBJ1-3, with D possibly being TRBD1 (6 bases). The V end was cut by 5 bases, the J end by 2 bases, with 11 bases between. The CDR3 has 14 amino acids. Germline CDR1 reads SGDLS; CDR2 reads YYNGEE. Based on the CDR3 plus reference TRBV9 and TRBJ1-3, the full variable domain is DSGVTQTPKHLITATGQRVTLRCSPRSGDLSVYWYQQSLDQGLQFLIQYYNGEERAKGNILERFSAQQFPDLHSELNLSSLELGDSALYFCASSEGTTGNTIYFGEGSWLTVV.

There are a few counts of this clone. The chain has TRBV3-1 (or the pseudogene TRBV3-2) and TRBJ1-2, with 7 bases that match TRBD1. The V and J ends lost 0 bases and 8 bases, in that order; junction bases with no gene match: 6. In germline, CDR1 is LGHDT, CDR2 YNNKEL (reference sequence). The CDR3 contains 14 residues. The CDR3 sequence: CASSQDKQGEGYTF. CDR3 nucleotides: TGTGCCAGCAGCCAAGATAAGCAGGGGGAGGGCTACACCTTC.

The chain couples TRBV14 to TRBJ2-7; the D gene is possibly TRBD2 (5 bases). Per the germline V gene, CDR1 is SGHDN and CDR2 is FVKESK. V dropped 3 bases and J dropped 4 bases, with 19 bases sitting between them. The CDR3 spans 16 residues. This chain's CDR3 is CASSHPVGVGPYEQYF. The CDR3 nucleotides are TGTGCCAGCAGCCATCCGGTGGGAGTGGGTCCTTACGAGCAGTACTTC.

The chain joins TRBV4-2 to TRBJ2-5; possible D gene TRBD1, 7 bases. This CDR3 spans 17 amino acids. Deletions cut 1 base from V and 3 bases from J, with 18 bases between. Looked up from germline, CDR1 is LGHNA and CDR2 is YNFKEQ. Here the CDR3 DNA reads TGTGCCAGCAGCCAAGGAGGGGTGGCAGGGGGGAAAGAGACCCAGTACTTC. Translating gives CASSQGGVAGGKETQYF.

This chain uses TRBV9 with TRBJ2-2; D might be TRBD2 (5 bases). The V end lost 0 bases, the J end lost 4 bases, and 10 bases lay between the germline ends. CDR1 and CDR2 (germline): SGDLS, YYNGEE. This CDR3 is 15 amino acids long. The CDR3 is CASSVVAAGTGELFF. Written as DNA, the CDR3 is TGTGCCAGCAGCGTAGTGGCCGCGGGCACCGGGGAGCTGTTTTTT.

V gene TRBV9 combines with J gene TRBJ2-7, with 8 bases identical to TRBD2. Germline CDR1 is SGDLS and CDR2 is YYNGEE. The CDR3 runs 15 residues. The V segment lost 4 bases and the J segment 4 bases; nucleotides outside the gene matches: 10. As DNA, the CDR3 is TGTGCCAGCAGCTTGTACGGGGGGGCCGGGTACGAGCAGTACTTC. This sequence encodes CASSLYGGAGYEQYF.

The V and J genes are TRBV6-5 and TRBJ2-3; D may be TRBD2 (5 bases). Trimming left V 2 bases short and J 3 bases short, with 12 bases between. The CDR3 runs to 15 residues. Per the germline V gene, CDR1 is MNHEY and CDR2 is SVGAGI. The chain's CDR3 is CASSYGLAATDTQYF. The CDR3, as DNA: TGTGCCAGCAGTTACGGACTCGCCGCGACAGATACGCAGTATTTT.

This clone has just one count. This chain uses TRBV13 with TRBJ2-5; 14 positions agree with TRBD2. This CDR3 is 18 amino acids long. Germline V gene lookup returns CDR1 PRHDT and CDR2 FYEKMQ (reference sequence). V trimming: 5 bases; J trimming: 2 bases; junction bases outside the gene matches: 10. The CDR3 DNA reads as TGTGCCAGCAGCCCACGGACTAGCGGGGGGCTAGGACAAGAGACCCAGTACTTC. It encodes CASSPRTSGGLGQETQYF.

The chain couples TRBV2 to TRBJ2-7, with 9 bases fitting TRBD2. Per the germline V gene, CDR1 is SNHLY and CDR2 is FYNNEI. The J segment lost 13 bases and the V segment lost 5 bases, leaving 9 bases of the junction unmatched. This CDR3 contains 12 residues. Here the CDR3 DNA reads TGTGCCAGCAGTACCCACGGGACTAGCCTCTACTTC. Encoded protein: CASSTHGTSLYF.

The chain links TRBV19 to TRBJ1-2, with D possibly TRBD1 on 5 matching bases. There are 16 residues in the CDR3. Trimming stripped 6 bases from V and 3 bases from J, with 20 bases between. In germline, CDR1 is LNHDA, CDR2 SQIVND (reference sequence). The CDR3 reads CASSGGKGDGDYGYTF. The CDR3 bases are TGTGCCAGTAGCGGGGGGAAAGGGGACGGCGACTATGGCTACACCTTC.

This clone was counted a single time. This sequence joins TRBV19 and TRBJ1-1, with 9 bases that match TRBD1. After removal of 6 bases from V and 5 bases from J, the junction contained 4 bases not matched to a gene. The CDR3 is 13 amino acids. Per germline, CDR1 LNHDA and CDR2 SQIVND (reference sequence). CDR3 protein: CASSLDRGTEAFF. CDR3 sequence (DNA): TGTGCCAGTAGCCTGGACAGGGGAACTGAAGCTTTCTTT.

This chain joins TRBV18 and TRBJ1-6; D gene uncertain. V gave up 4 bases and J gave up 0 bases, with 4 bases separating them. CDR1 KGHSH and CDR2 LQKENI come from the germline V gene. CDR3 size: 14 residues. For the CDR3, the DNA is TGTGCCAGCTCACTTAACTCCTATAATTCACCCCTCCACTTT. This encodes CASSLNSYNSPLHF.

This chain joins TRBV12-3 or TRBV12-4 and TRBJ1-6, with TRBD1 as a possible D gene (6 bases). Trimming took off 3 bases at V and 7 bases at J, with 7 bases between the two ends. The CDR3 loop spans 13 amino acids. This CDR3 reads CASSLDRNSPLHF. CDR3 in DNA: TGTGCCAGCAGTTTGGACAGAAATTCACCCCTCCACTTT.

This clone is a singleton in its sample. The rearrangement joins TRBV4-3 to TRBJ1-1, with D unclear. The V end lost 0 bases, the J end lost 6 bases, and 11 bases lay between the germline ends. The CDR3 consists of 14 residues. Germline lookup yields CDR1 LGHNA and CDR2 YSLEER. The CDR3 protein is CASSQERRRAEAFF. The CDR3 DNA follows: TGCGCCAGCAGCCAAGAACGACGGAGAGCTGAAGCTTTCTTT.

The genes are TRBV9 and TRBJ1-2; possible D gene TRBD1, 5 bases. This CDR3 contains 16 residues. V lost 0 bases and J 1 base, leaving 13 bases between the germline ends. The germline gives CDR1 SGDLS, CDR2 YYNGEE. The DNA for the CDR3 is TGTGCCAGCAGCGTAGGAGGTTGGGGGGGTAACTATGGCTACACCTTC. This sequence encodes CASSVGGWGGNYGYTF. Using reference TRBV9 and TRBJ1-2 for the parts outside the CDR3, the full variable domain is DSGVTQTPKHLITATGQRVTLRCSPRSGDLSVYWYQQSLDQGLQFLIQYYNGEERAKGNILERFSAQQFPDLHSELNLSSLELGDSALYFCASSVGGWGGNYGYTFGSGTRLTVV.

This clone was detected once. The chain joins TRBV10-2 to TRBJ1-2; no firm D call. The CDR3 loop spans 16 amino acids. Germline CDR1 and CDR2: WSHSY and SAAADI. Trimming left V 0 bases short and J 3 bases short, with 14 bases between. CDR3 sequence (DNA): TGCGCCAGCAGTGAGTCAAGTTCGGCAGGCCACTATGGCTACACCTTC. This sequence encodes CASSESSSAGHYGYTF.

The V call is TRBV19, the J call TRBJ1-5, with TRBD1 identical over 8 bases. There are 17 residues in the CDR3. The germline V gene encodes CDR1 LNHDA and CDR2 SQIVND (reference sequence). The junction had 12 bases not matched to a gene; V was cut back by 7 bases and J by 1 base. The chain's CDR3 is CASTLGQGAGSNQPQHF. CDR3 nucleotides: TGTGCCAGTACCCTGGGGCAGGGGGCGGGAAGCAATCAGCCCCAGCATTTT. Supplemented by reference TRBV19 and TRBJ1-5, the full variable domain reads DGGITQSPKYLFRKEGQNVTLSCEQNLNHDAMYWYRQDPGQGLRLIYYSQIVNDFQKGDIAEGYSVSREKKESFPLTVTSAQKNPTAFYLCASTLGQGAGSNQPQHFGDGTRLSIL.

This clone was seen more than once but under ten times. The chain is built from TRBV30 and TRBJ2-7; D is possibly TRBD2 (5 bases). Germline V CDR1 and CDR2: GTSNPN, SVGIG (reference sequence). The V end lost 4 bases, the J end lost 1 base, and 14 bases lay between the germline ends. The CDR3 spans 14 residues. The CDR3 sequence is CAWNPSSGSYEQYF. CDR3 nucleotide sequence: TGTGCCTGGAACCCGTCGTCGGGGTCCTACGAGCAGTACTTC.

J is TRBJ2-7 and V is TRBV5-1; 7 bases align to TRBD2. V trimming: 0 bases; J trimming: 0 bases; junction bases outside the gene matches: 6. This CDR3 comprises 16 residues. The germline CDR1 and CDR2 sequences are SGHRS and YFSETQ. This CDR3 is CASSLASGGDSYEQYF. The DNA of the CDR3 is TGCGCCAGCAGCTTGGCCTCTGGGGGGGACTCCTACGAGCAGTACTTC.

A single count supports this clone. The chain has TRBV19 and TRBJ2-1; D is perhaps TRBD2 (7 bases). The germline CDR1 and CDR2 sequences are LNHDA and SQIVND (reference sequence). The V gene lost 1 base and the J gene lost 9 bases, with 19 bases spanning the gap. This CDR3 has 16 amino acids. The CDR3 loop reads CASSIVAGAGRGEQFF. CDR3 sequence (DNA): TGTGCCAGTAGTATAGTCGCGGGGGCTGGGCGTGGTGAGCAGTTCTTC.

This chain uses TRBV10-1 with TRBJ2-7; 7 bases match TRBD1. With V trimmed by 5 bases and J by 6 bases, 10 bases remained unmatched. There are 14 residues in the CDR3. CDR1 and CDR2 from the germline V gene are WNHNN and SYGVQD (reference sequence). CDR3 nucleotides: TGCGCCAGCAGTCCTTTTACCAGGGGGAGCGAGCAGTACTTC. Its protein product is CASSPFTRGSEQYF.

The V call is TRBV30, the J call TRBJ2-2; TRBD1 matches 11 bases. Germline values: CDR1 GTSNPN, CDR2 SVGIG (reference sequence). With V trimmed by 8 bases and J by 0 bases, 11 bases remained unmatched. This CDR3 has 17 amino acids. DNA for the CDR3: TGTGCCAAGAACGGGACAGGGGGAAATACGAACACCGGGGAGCTGTTTTTT. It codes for CAKNGTGGNTNTGELFF.

CDR3 DNA sequence: TGCGCCAGCAGTGAGGCCAGAAACTATGGCTACACCTTC. It encodes CASSEARNYGYTF. The chain employs TRBV10-2 and TRBJ1-2, with D uncertain. Germline V lookup: CDR1 WSHSY, CDR2 SAAADI. The V end lost 2 bases, the J end lost 2 bases, and 6 bases lay between the germline ends. The length of the CDR3 is 13 residues.

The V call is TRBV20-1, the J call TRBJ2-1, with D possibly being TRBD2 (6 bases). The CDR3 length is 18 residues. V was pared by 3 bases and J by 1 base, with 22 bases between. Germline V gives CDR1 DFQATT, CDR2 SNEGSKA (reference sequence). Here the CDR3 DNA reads TGCAGTGCTAGTACTGCGAGTTACGGGAGTGGGTCCTACAATGAGCAGTTCTTC. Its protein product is CSASTASYGSGSYNEQFF.

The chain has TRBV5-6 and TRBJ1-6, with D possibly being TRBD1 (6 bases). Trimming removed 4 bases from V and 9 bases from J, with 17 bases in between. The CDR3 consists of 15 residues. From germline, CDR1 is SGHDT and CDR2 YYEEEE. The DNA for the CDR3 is TGTGCCAGCAGCCAGATAGGACAGAGCGTTTCACCCCTCCACTTT. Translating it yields CASSQIGQSVSPLHF.

The CDR3 reads CASSPRRDAEAFF. The CDR3, as DNA: TGTGCCAGCTCACCACGGAGGGACGCTGAAGCTTTCTTT. The rearrangement joins TRBV18 to TRBJ1-1; D might be TRBD1 (5 bases). The CDR3 covers 13 residues. Trimming took off 1 base at V and 6 bases at J, with 9 bases between the two ends. Germline CDR1 is KGHSH and CDR2 is LQKENI.